The 27 T cell receptor beta chains below were found in one sample sequenced in a study of shared clonotypes between healthy human individuals. The method was immunoSEQ multiplex PCR; TCRdb's version includes in-frame clones alone and lacks a portion of them. Of about 320,000 clones in the sample, roughly 87% were seen once. Sequenced input: memory CD8+ T cells sorted from blood. The subset denotes: CD45RO+ cells pooled with CCR7-negative TemRA cells. The receptors come from a man aged 18-30 years in good health.

CDR3 amino acids: CASSILGGRAVETQYF. The CDR3 DNA follows: TGTGCCAGTAGTATATTAGGCGGGAGGGCCGTGGAGACCCAGTACTTC. The chain couples TRBV19 to TRBJ2-5; 9 nucleotides match TRBD2. Germline V lookup: CDR1 LNHDA, CDR2 SQIVND (reference sequence). The CDR3 has 16 amino acids. The V segment lost 2 bases and the J segment 5 bases; nucleotides outside the gene matches: 9.

The chain links TRBV28 to TRBJ2-2, with D possibly matching TRBD1 (5 bases). Trimming removed 6 bases at V and 0 bases at J, with 11 bases between. Germline values: CDR1 MDHEN, CDR2 SYDVKM. There are 15 residues in the CDR3. The CDR3 loop reads CASSQDNTNTGELFF. CDR3 DNA: TGTGCCAGCAGCCAGGACAACACGAACACCGGGGAGCTGTTTTTT.

This chain's CDR3 is CASSTGTGNYGYTF. Written as DNA, the CDR3 is TGTGCCAGTAGTACCGGGACCGGTAACTATGGCTACACCTTC. V usage is TRBV19 and J usage is TRBJ1-2; D is perhaps TRBD1 (5 bases). This CDR3 has 14 amino acids. Germline V gives CDR1 LNHDA, CDR2 SQIVND (reference sequence). With 4 bases removed from V and 1 base from J, the gap between germline ends came to 10 bases.

The DNA of the CDR3 is TGTGCCAGCAGCTCGAATTCAGGGGGCGACTATGGCTACACCTTC. Amino acid sequence: CASSSNSGGDYGYTF. This rearrangement joins TRBV7-9 to TRBJ1-2; 8 nucleotides align to TRBD1. The trim removed 4 bases at V and 3 bases at J, leaving 7 bases unmatched. CDR1 is SEHNR, CDR2 FQNEAQ, per germline (reference sequence). The length of the CDR3 is 15 residues.

The CDR3 here is CASSGGTSGGYQETQYF. CDR3 nucleotides: TGTGCCAGCAGTGGTGGGACTAGCGGGGGGTATCAAGAGACCCAGTACTTC. The genes are TRBV6-1 and TRBJ2-5; 15 nucleotides agree with TRBD2. Germline lookup yields CDR1 MNHNS and CDR2 SASEGT. The CDR3 length is 17 residues. V lost 4 bases, J lost 2 bases, and 5 bases stayed unmatched.

The rearrangement joins TRBV27 to TRBJ2-2; weak D call: TRBD1 (6 bases). The CDR3 has 16 residues. Germline CDR1 MNHEY, CDR2 SMNVEV (reference sequence). Trimming shortened V by 0 bases and J by 2 bases, and 10 bases separated the two germline ends. The CDR3 reads CASSLSGTFNTGELFF. For the CDR3, the DNA is TGTGCCAGCAGTTTATCGGGGACATTCAACACCGGGGAGCTGTTTTTT.

The chain joins TRBV29-1 to TRBJ2-3, with no clear D. CDR1 and CDR2 from the germline V gene are SQVTM and ANQGSEA. The CDR3 runs to 12 residues. Between the trimmed V and J ends, which lost 4 bases and 4 bases, there was a span of 9 bases. CDR3 loop: CSVVPTPDTQYF. The CDR3 DNA sequence: TGCAGCGTTGTACCCACTCCAGATACGCAGTATTTT.

The gene calls are TRBV9 and TRBJ2-1; TRBD1 aligns across 9 bases. The CDR3 spans 16 residues. V lost 1 base, J lost 7 bases, and 9 bases stayed unmatched. The germline V gene has CDR1 SGDLS and CDR2 YYNGEE. CDR3 sequence (DNA): TGTGCCAGCAGCGTACTTTCGGGACAGGGCTCTAATGAGCAGTTCTTC. Amino acid sequence: CASSVLSGQGSNEQFF.

V and J are TRBV11-2 and TRBJ1-3; D gene unclear. The germline gives CDR1 SGHAT, CDR2 FQNNGV. CDR3 length equals 12 residues. CDR3 nucleotide sequence: TGTGGGACCGCTAGCTCTGGAAACACCATATATTTT. Encoded protein: CGTASSGNTIYF.

The genes are TRBV7-2 and TRBJ2-7; the D is unclear. The germline V gene encodes CDR1 SGHTA and CDR2 FQGNSA. This CDR3 spans 18 amino acids. V gave up 1 base and J gave up 3 bases, with 22 bases separating them. The CDR3 nucleotides read TGTGCCAGCAGCTTAGACTCGCGACGCTCCTTTAGAGGCTACGAGCAGTACTTC. Its translation: CASSLDSRRSFRGYEQYF.

The chain links TRBV2 to TRBJ2-7, with D tentatively TRBD1 (6 bases). The CDR3 is made up of 13 amino acids. Germline CDR1 SNHLY, CDR2 FYNNEI. Trimming removed 6 bases from V and 3 bases from J, with 12 bases in between. This chain's CDR3 is CASSAGTHYEQYF. CDR3 coding DNA: TGTGCCAGCAGCGCCGGGACACACTACGAGCAGTACTTC.

The gene calls are TRBV12-5 and TRBJ2-1; D is perhaps TRBD2 (6 bases). Germline loops: CDR1 LGHNT, CDR2 FRNRAP. The CDR3 loop spans 13 amino acids. Trimming shortened V by 2 bases and J by 6 bases, and 8 bases separated the two germline ends. The CDR3 region is CASGLTSINEQFF. The CDR3 DNA is TGTGCTAGTGGTTTGACTAGCATCAATGAGCAGTTCTTC.

The V call is TRBV7-9, the J call TRBJ1-5; D call uncertain. Germline V gives CDR1 SEHNR, CDR2 FQNEAQ (reference sequence). V shed 1 base and J shed 3 bases, with 10 bases lying between them. The length of the CDR3 is 15 residues. CDR3 residues: CASSLDTGYNQPQHF. The CDR3 DNA is TGTGCCAGCAGCTTAGATACGGGTTACAATCAGCCCCAGCATTTT.

V and J are TRBV30 and TRBJ1-2; TRBD1 matches at 7 bases. J gave up 1 base and V 2 bases, and 7 bases lay outside the gene matches. The germline CDR1 and CDR2 sequences are GTSNPN and SVGIG (reference sequence). The CDR3 is 15 amino acids. This CDR3 reads CAWSSDREVNYGYTF. The CDR3 nucleotides are TGTGCCTGGAGTAGTGACAGGGAGGTTAACTATGGCTACACCTTC.

The chain joins TRBV5-6 to TRBJ2-7; maybe TRBD2 (6 bases). CDR1 and CDR2 (germline): SGHDT, YYEEEE. The V and J ends lost 6 bases and 7 bases respectively, with 11 bases between them. This CDR3 has 11 amino acids. For the CDR3, the DNA is TGTGCCAGCACCCTGGCGGGGGAGCAGTACTTC. Amino acid sequence: CASTLAGEQYF.

The gene calls are TRBV5-6 and TRBJ2-7; 10 bases match TRBD2. V was clipped by 1 base and J by 5 bases; unmatched bases: 3. Germline V gives CDR1 SGHDT, CDR2 YYEEEE. This CDR3 has 14 amino acids. The CDR3 is CASSLSLAGDEQYF. The CDR3 region has the DNA TGTGCCAGCAGCTTGTCCCTAGCGGGAGACGAGCAGTACTTC.

The chain has TRBV28 and TRBJ2-3; 7 nucleotides align to TRBD1. This CDR3 has 17 amino acids. Germline CDR1 is MDHEN and CDR2 is SYDVKM. The ends lost 6 bases at V and 0 bases at J; junction bases unmatched: 12. The CDR3 protein is CASSLRSMTGSTDTQYF. As DNA, the CDR3 is TGTGCCAGCAGCTTGCGGTCGATGACAGGGAGCACAGATACGCAGTATTTT.

Of note for this clone: The sample holds other DNA sequences that translate to the same CDR3. The rearrangement links TRBV7-6 to TRBJ2-7, with D perhaps matching TRBD1 (5 bases). Per the germline V gene, CDR1 is SGHVS and CDR2 is FNYEAQ. The ends were cut back, 0 bases at V and 3 bases at J, with 9 bases in the middle. This CDR3 contains 14 residues. The CDR3 DNA reads TGTGCCAGCAGCTTAGCGGGGCCTAACTACGAGCAGTACTTC. It translates to CASSLAGPNYEQYF.

V and J are TRBV5-1 and TRBJ2-2, with D perhaps being TRBD1 or TRBD2 (5 bases each). V was cut by 0 bases and J by 4 bases, with 13 bases left in between. CDR3 length equals 16 residues. Germline-derived CDR1 and CDR2 are SGHRS and YFSETQ. This CDR3 is CASSLVGTSGTGELFF. CDR3 DNA sequence: TGCGCCAGCAGCTTGGTTGGGACCTCGGGCACCGGGGAGCTGTTTTTT.

The gene calls are TRBV6-5 and TRBJ2-1; D uncertain. The CDR3 loop spans 13 amino acids. CDR1 is MNHEY and CDR2 is SVGAGI in the germline V gene. V lost 2 bases and J 5 bases, leaving 7 bases between the germline ends. CDR3 coding DNA: TGTGCCAGCAGTTACGGGCAGGACAATGAGCAGTTCTTC. This sequence encodes CASSYGQDNEQFF.

The chain combines TRBV7-9 with TRBJ1-1, with TRBD1 matching over 7 bases. V was clipped by 1 base and J by 0 bases; unmatched bases: 2. The CDR3 sequence is 15 residues long. Germline V gene data show CDR1 as SEHNR and CDR2 as FQNEAQ (reference sequence). The CDR3 here is CASSLGRGLNTEAFF. Here the CDR3 DNA reads TGTGCCAGCAGCTTAGGAAGGGGGCTGAACACTGAAGCTTTCTTT.

The chain couples TRBV7-9 to TRBJ2-5, with D possibly being TRBD2 (6 bases). The CDR3 runs to 17 residues. The germline V and J ends were trimmed by 4 bases and 1 base, with 19 bases remaining between them. In germline, CDR1 is SEHNR, CDR2 FQNEAQ (reference sequence). The chain's CDR3 is CASSSGDGGRTQETQYF. CDR3 in DNA: TGTGCCAGCAGCTCGGGGGATGGAGGGAGGACCCAAGAGACCCAGTACTTC. Full variable domain (remainder filled in from reference TRBV7-9 and TRBJ2-5): DTGVSQNPRHKITKRGQNVTFRCDPISEHNRLYWYRQTLGQGPEFLTYFQNEAQLEKSRLLSDRFSAERPKGSFSTLEIQRTEQGDSAMYLCASSSGDGGRTQETQYFGPGTRLLVL.

The chain employs TRBV29-1 and TRBJ2-1; 9 positions match TRBD2. Germline CDR1 reads SQVTM; CDR2 reads ANQGSEA. CDR3 length: 15 residues. The junction had 9 bases not matched to a gene; V was cut back by 3 bases and J by 6 bases. The CDR3 bases are TGCAGCGTTGATATTAGTAGCGGGAGTCTCAATGAGCAGTTCTTC. It codes for CSVDISSGSLNEQFF.

The chain combines TRBV7-2 with TRBJ2-5; perhaps TRBD1 as D (6 bases). The CDR3 extends over 13 amino acids. Per the germline V gene, CDR1 is SGHTA and CDR2 is FQGNSA. V lost 1 base and J lost 4, with 7 bases in between. CDR3 amino acids: CASSLDRVETQYF. The CDR3 nucleotides read TGTGCCAGCAGCTTAGACAGGGTAGAGACCCAGTACTTC. Full variable domain (outside the CDR3, taken from reference TRBV7-2 and TRBJ2-5): GAGVSQSPSNKVTEKGKDVELRCDPISGHTALYWYRQSLGQGLEFLIYFQGNSAPDKSGLPSDRFSAERTGGSVSTLTIQRTQQEDSAVYLCASSLDRVETQYFGPGTRLLVL.

The gene calls are TRBV10-1 and TRBJ2-1, with 9 nucleotides matching TRBD1. Germline assignment: CDR1 WNHNN and CDR2 SYGVQD (reference sequence). The CDR3 runs 17 residues. J gave up 7 bases and V 3 bases, and 13 bases lay outside the gene matches. The CDR3 sequence is CASSDNEPLTGGNEQFF. The CDR3 DNA reads TGCGCCAGCAGTGACAACGAACCATTGACAGGGGGGAATGAGCAGTTCTTC.

CDR3 DNA sequence: TGTGCCAGCAGCTTAGTGTCCGGGGGCCAAGAGACCCAGTACTTC. This gives the protein CASSLVSGGQETQYF. The chain couples TRBV7-9 to TRBJ2-5; D perhaps matches TRBD2 (6 bases). Germline CDR1 is SEHNR and CDR2 is FQNEAQ (reference sequence). V lost 1 base and J lost 1, with 10 bases in between. The CDR3 length is 15 residues.

This rearrangement joins TRBV18 to TRBJ2-1, with D tentatively TRBD1 (8 bases). Looked up from germline, CDR1 is KGHSH and CDR2 is LQKENI. V was pared by 3 bases and J by 7 bases, with 22 bases between. The CDR3 length is 17 residues. This CDR3 is CASSPTSGTGIANEQFF. CDR3 nucleotide sequence: TGTGCCAGCTCACCGACCAGCGGGACAGGCATCGCAAATGAGCAGTTCTTC.